This T cell receptor (beta chain) was recovered during a study of PD-1 blockade in classical Hodgkin lymphoma. Study-wide results and limits: Patients excluded were those beginning nivolumab under 1 year after ASCT. No one has yet defined what causes the repertoire differences, which may be disease activity or prior therapy. Diminished baseline TCR diversity has been reported in newly diagnosed patients relative to healthy donors.

The CDR3 consists of 16 residues. The V end lost 4 bases, the J end lost 2 bases, and 16 bases lay between the germline ends. Germline V gene sequence: CDR1 MDHEN, CDR2 SYDVKM. Here immunoSEQ multiplex PCR was the method, and the copy in TCRdb shows in-frame clones only, minus some. The sample yields about 44,000 clones, 60% to 75% seen once. This sample's time point: cycle 4 day 1 (C4D1), after more than five weeks of nivolumab. Every one of the patients relapsed after autologous stem cell transplantation (brentuximab vedotin exposure was variable). This clone qualifies as large. Its target is not known.

This chain connects TRBV28 to TRBJ2-3; possibly TRBD2 for D (5 bases). The source material was peripheral blood mononuclear cells (PBMCs), sampled before the fourth cycle of nivolumab. The TCR originated in a human donor with classical Hodgkin lymphoma. The CDR3 coding sequence is TGTGCCAGCAGTTGGGATGGGAGTTCAACCACAGATACGCAGTATTTT. The encoded protein is CASSWDGSSTTDTQYF.